A single sample gave rise to the 17 T cell receptor beta chains below, sequenced in a study of Ad26.COV2.S vaccination and SARS-CoV-2 variants. Treatment meaning: roughly 19 received Ad26.COV2.S at low or high dose, single or two shots; roughly five received placebo; per-sample allocation not given. On day 63 after the first injection, vaccine and placebo recipients gave samples. Here immunoSEQ multiplex PCR was the method, and the copy in TCRdb shows in-frame clones only, minus some. The sample lists under 500,000 clones; 92% were seen once. The sequences come from peripheral blood, collected in a trial of Ad26.COV2.S vaccine versus placebo. The receptors were gathered from a person between 18 and 60 years old who received the Ad26.COV2.S COVID-19 vaccine or a placebo.

The chain uses TRBV19 and TRBJ1-6; 7 bases agree with TRBD1. Germline assignment: CDR1 LNHDA and CDR2 SQIVND (reference sequence). This CDR3 region has 13 residues. V dropped 3 bases and J dropped 13; count of bases not matched to a gene: 6. CDR3 sequence reads: CASSIGQADPLHF. CDR3 in DNA: TGTGCCAGTAGTATCGGACAGGCCGATCCCCTCCACTTT.

The rearrangement joins TRBV29-1 to TRBJ2-5, with unresolved D. Germline V gene data show CDR1 as SQVTM and CDR2 as ANQGSEA. The CDR3 is made up of 13 amino acids. Trimming left V 2 bases short and J 3 bases short, with 10 bases between. In nucleotides, the CDR3 is TGCAGCGTTGAAACACGGAGCAAAGAGACCCAGTACTTC. Protein product: CSVETRSKETQYF.

The chain is built from TRBV20-1 and TRBJ2-3; 7 bases align to TRBD1. V was pared by 3 bases and J by 2 bases, with 5 bases of the junction left unmatched. Per the germline V gene, CDR1 is DFQATT and CDR2 is SNEGSKA (reference sequence). The CDR3 totals 14 residues. This chain's CDR3 is CSASLGGDTDTQYF. In DNA form, the CDR3 reads TGCAGTGCTAGTCTAGGGGGCGACACAGATACGCAGTATTTT.

This sequence joins TRBV30 and TRBJ1-5, with TRBD1 matching over 9 bases. There are 15 residues in the CDR3. Germline values: CDR1 GTSNPN, CDR2 SVGIG (reference sequence). After removal of 0 bases from V and 4 bases from J, the junction contained 4 bases not matched to a gene. In DNA form, the CDR3 reads TGTGCCTGGAGTGTCGGACAGGGGAGTAATCAGCCCCAGCATTTT. Its translation is CAWSVGQGSNQPQHF.

The chain has TRBV5-6 and TRBJ2-2; 7 nucleotides agree with TRBD1. CDR3 length: 17 residues. The germline V gene has CDR1 SGHDT and CDR2 YYEEEE. The ends lost 0 bases at V and 0 bases at J; junction bases unmatched: 5. CDR3 sequence (DNA): TGTGCCAGCAGCTTGGTCTGGGACAGTTCGAACACCGGGGAGCTGTTTTTT. Translating it yields CASSLVWDSSNTGELFF.

The chain recombines TRBV14 with TRBJ2-3; the match to TRBD2 covers 10 bases. The CDR3 extends over 18 amino acids. Germline CDR1 reads SGHDN; CDR2 reads FVKESK. V shed 1 base and J 0 bases; nucleotides not matched to a gene: 7. The CDR3: CASSQGRLAGASTDTQYF. The CDR3 DNA is TGTGCCAGCAGCCAAGGTAGGCTAGCGGGGGCCAGCACAGATACGCAGTATTTT.

The chain joins TRBV12-3 or TRBV12-4 to TRBJ2-7, with D hard to call. CDR3 size: 13 residues. Trimming stripped 3 bases from V and 6 bases from J, with 12 bases between. CDR3 region: CASSLSSLFEQYF. In DNA form, the CDR3 reads TGTGCCAGCAGTTTGAGCTCCCTCTTCGAGCAGTACTTC.

V gene TRBV7-2 combines with J gene TRBJ2-4, with TRBD2 identical over 15 bases. The junction had 7 bases not matched to a gene; V was cut back by 6 bases and J by 1 base. The germline V gene encodes CDR1 SGHTA and CDR2 FQGNSA. The CDR3 contains 18 residues. The CDR3 loop reads CASSPGLAGGPAKNIQYF. DNA of the CDR3: TGTGCCAGCAGTCCAGGACTAGCGGGGGGGCCGGCCAAAAACATTCAGTACTTC.

This clone was observed a single time. The chain employs TRBV4-3 and TRBJ2-3, with D possibly matching TRBD2 (5 bases). V gave up 3 bases and J gave up 6 bases, with 16 bases separating them. Germline lookup yields CDR1 LGHNA and CDR2 YSLEER. The CDR3 loop spans 15 amino acids. CDR3 sequence (DNA): TGCGCCAGCAGCCACGCGGGCGGGCCTTCTGATACGCAGTATTTT. Its translation: CASSHAGGPSDTQYF.

The chain joins TRBV28 to TRBJ2-7, with unresolved D. CDR1 and CDR2 from the germline V gene are MDHEN and SYDVKM. V lost 3 bases to trimming and J lost 4 bases, with 13 bases between them. The CDR3 covers 14 residues. The CDR3 spells CASSLDRGRYEQYF. DNA for the CDR3: TGTGCCAGCAGTTTGGATCGAGGCCGTTACGAGCAGTACTTC.

The rearrangement joins TRBV7-2 to TRBJ2-1; 8 bases fit TRBD2. Germline loops: CDR1 SGHTA, CDR2 FQGNSA. The CDR3 has 15 residues. V gave up 5 bases and J gave up 0 bases; unmatched junction bases: 3. The CDR3, as DNA: TGTGCCAGCAGCAAAAGCGGGAGCTCCTACAATGAGCAGTTCTTC. This translates into CASSKSGSSYNEQFF.

The rearrangement uses TRBV4-3 and TRBJ1-2; 10 nucleotides line up with TRBD1. V lost 0 bases to trimming and J lost 13 bases; unmatched junction nucleotides: 5. The germline V gene has CDR1 LGHNA and CDR2 YSLEER. The CDR3 has 13 residues. The CDR3 loop is CASSQDRGTGATF. The CDR3 DNA reads as TGCGCCAGCAGCCAAGATCGAGGGACAGGGGCCACCTTC.

V gene TRBV2 combines with J gene TRBJ1-2; no clear D gene. The V gene lost 1 base and the J gene lost 5 bases, with 14 bases spanning the gap. CDR3 size: 15 residues. Germline lookup yields CDR1 SNHLY and CDR2 FYNNEI. CDR3 DNA sequence: TGTGCCAGCAGTGAAGGGGTCACTTACCTATATGGCTACACCTTC. Its protein is CASSEGVTYLYGYTF.

This sequence joins TRBV9 and TRBJ2-1; TRBD2 matches 9 bases. V lost 4 bases to trimming and J lost 6 bases; unmatched junction nucleotides: 8. The CDR3 sequence is 15 residues long. In germline, CDR1 is SGDLS, CDR2 YYNGEE. The CDR3, as DNA: TGTGCCAGCAGCCCCCGGCTAGCGGGGATCAATGAGCAGTTCTTC. This translates into CASSPRLAGINEQFF.

In nucleotides, the CDR3 is TGTGCCAGCAGTCTCTTACTGGCGACAGATACGCAGTATTTT. Translated: CASSLLLATDTQYF. The chain couples TRBV28 to TRBJ2-3; D call uncertain. The CDR3 loop spans 14 amino acids. Trimming removed 5 bases from V and 3 bases from J, with 12 bases in between. Germline CDR1 reads MDHEN; CDR2 reads SYDVKM.

The gene calls are TRBV6-5 and TRBJ2-7; 9 positions match TRBD1. V lost 7 bases, J lost 4 bases, and 5 bases stayed unmatched. The CDR3 sequence is 13 residues long. Germline V lookup: CDR1 MNHEY, CDR2 SVGAGI. This chain's CDR3 is CASTPTGGYEQYF. CDR3 sequence (DNA): TGTGCCAGCACCCCGACAGGGGGGTACGAGCAGTACTTC.

The chain joins TRBV3-1 (or the pseudogene TRBV3-2) to TRBJ2-1; TRBD2 agrees at 7 bases. The CDR3 consists of 13 residues. With V trimmed by 1 base and J by 9 bases, 3 bases remained unmatched. CDR1 LGHDT and CDR2 YNNKEL come from the germline V gene (reference sequence). Here the CDR3 reads CASSQALATEQFF. The CDR3 DNA sequence: TGTGCCAGCAGCCAAGCACTAGCGACTGAGCAGTTCTTC.